The clone carrying this TCR beta chain has more than one count but fewer than ten. Its antigen is unknown. TCRdb reanalysed the RT-PCR reads using MiXCR and keeps one entry per CDR3 protein. The sample has fewer than 550,000 distinct CDR3 sequences; about 25% are singletons. This sample is drawn from a study of response to subunit inactivated influenza vaccine. The V end was cut by 0 bases, the J end by 8 bases, with 17 bases between. CDR3 size: 16 residues. The study's findings and limits: New T cells are recruited in small numbers by each seasonal influenza vaccination, according to the authors' suggestion.

This TCR was recovered from a man aged 45-65 years who received an inactivated influenza vaccine. This sample comprised CD4+ T cells sorted from PBMCs, obtained approximately 5 days after vaccination. V gene TRBV12-3 or TRBV12-4 combines with J gene TRBJ2-1; a weak D match, TRBD2 (6 bases). The CDR3 reads CASSLAGLRERDEQFF. In nucleotides, the CDR3 is TGTGCCAGCAGTTTAGCGGGACTGCGGGAACGCGATGAGCAGTTCTTC.